The 10 T cell receptor beta chains below all came from one sample that was sequenced in a study of shared T cell receptors in the human thymus. Here immunoSEQ multiplex PCR was the method, and the copy in TCRdb shows in-frame clones only, minus some. In the table there are 700,000 or so clones, over 75% of which are singletons. This same sample was also part of a study on human thymus T cells.

Sequencing input: thymocytes. Source of these receptors: a girl in the first two years of life with a congenital heart defect.

The J gene is TRBJ2-7, the V gene TRBV12-5, with TRBD1 matching over 9 bases. Germline V gene lookup returns CDR1 LGHNT and CDR2 FRNRAP. V lost 2 bases and J lost 11; bases outside the gene matches: 7. This CDR3 is 13 amino acids long. The CDR3: CASGLMNRGPEYF. CDR3 in DNA: TGTGCTAGTGGTTTGATGAACAGGGGGCCAGAGTACTTC.

The chain recombines TRBV12-5 with TRBJ2-7; no firm D call. Germline CDR1 LGHNT, CDR2 FRNRAP. The CDR3 is 17 residues long. V was shortened by 2 bases and J by 4 bases, with 21 bases between the two germline ends. The CDR3 loop reads CASGLSYSGTHPYEQYF. The CDR3, as DNA: TGTGCTAGTGGTTTGTCTTACTCAGGTACCCACCCTTACGAGCAGTACTTC.

The rearrangement uses TRBV18 and TRBJ1-2, with D unresolved. Germline loops: CDR1 KGHSH, CDR2 LQKENI. The CDR3 extends over 16 amino acids. V dropped 1 base and J dropped 3 bases, with 15 bases sitting between them. The CDR3 here is CASSPLLSVGDYGYTF. In nucleotides, the CDR3 is TGTGCCAGCTCACCACTTTTATCGGTAGGAGACTATGGCTACACCTTC.

The genes are TRBV6-1 and TRBJ2-5; the D gene is possibly TRBD2 (6 bases). The V end lost 0 bases, the J end lost 0 bases, and 23 bases lay between the germline ends. Looked up from germline, CDR1 is MNHNS and CDR2 is SASEGT. There are 20 residues in the CDR3. In DNA form, the CDR3 reads TGTGCCAGCAGTGAAGCGCGGGCCCCAGGGTTTGGGAGGTACCAAGAGACCCAGTACTTC. It encodes CASSEARAPGFGRYQETQYF.

This sequence joins TRBV27 and TRBJ2-5, with 7 positions matching TRBD2. The CDR3 has 15 residues. Germline V gives CDR1 MNHEY, CDR2 SMNVEV (reference sequence). V trimming: 0 bases; J trimming: 4 bases; junction bases outside the gene matches: 5. CDR3 bases: TGTGCCAGCAGTTTATCAGGGCGGGGGAGAGAGACCCAGTACTTC. It encodes CASSLSGRGRETQYF.

Here the CDR3 DNA reads TGCAGCGCCTTGACAGGTTGGGGCTACACCTTC. This translates into CSALTGWGYTF. The chain uses TRBV29-1 and TRBJ1-2; TRBD1 is a possible D gene (6 bases). Trimming took 7 bases from V and 8 from J, leaving 14 bases between them. Germline lookup yields CDR1 SQVTM and CDR2 ANQGSEA. This CDR3 spans 11 amino acids.

The rearrangement links TRBV25-1 to TRBJ2-7; unclear D gene. The V and J ends lost 0 bases and 2 bases respectively, with 17 bases between them. The CDR3 length is 17 residues. Germline V lookup: CDR1 MGHDK, CDR2 SYGVNS. CDR3 sequence: CASSEYLVVGPPYEQYF. The DNA for the CDR3 is TGTGCCAGCAGTGAATATTTGGTGGTTGGGCCCCCCTACGAGCAGTACTTC.

The chain combines TRBV15 with TRBJ2-6, with 9 bases lining up with TRBD1. The CDR3 is 19 residues long. V was pared by 0 bases and J by 4 bases, with 10 bases of the junction left unmatched. Germline V gene lookup returns CDR1 LNHNV and CDR2 YYDKDF (reference sequence). Here the CDR3 DNA reads TGTGCCACCAGCAGAGATCCCGGACAGGGGATTTACGGGGCCAACGTCCTGACTTTC. This sequence encodes CATSRDPGQGIYGANVLTF.

This rearrangement joins TRBV4-3 to TRBJ1-2; weak D call: TRBD1 (5 bases). The V end lost 1 base, the J end lost 4 bases, and 16 bases lay between the germline ends. The CDR3 spans 16 residues. The germline V gene has CDR1 LGHNA and CDR2 YSLEER. Written as DNA, the CDR3 is TGCGCCAGCAGCCAAGGGAACAGGCACGACCCCTATGGCTACACCTTC. Residues: CASSQGNRHDPYGYTF.

CDR3 sequence reads: CASPSSLTTAPGNSPLHF. The CDR3 DNA is TGTGCCAGTCCCTCTAGCCTCACCACCGCACCGGGTAATTCACCCCTCCACTTT. J is TRBJ1-6 and V is TRBV14, with D hard to call. V lost 9 bases to trimming and J lost 6 bases, with 27 bases between them. The CDR3 contains 18 residues. Germline V gene lookup returns CDR1 SGHDN and CDR2 FVKESK.